These 18 T cell receptor beta chains originate from one sample sequenced in a study of blood T cell repertoires in COVID-19. This table comes from immunoSEQ multiplex PCR, and its TCRdb copy is limited to in-frame clones, with some not included. The sample lists roughly 42,000 clones; roughly 79% were seen once. The specimen was peripheral blood. These receptors were obtained from a woman aged 80 or older with acute or convalescent COVID-19.

The genes are TRBV10-3 and TRBJ2-7; 8 bases align to TRBD1. Germline V CDR1 and CDR2: ENHRY, SYGVKD. This CDR3 contains 15 residues. Unmatched junction bases numbered 5, after V lost 3 bases and J lost 1 base. The CDR3 protein is CAISDRQGSSYEQYF. CDR3 coding DNA: TGTGCCATCAGTGACCGACAGGGGTCATCCTACGAGCAGTACTTC.

The chain recombines TRBV20-1 with TRBJ2-7, with D perhaps TRBD1 (5 bases). Per the germline V gene, CDR1 is DFQATT and CDR2 is SNEGSKA (reference sequence). This CDR3 spans 12 amino acids. V was cut by 3 bases and J by 0 bases, with 6 bases left in between. CDR3 sequence (DNA): TGCAGTGCTAGTGACAGCTCCTACGAGCAGTACTTC. Translation gives CSASDSSYEQYF.

The genes are TRBV11-3 and TRBJ1-1; D unresolved. CDR3 length: 14 residues. Germline CDR1 and CDR2: SGHNT and YENEEA. V dropped 1 base and J dropped 3 bases, with 9 bases sitting between them. The CDR3 DNA follows: TGTGCCAGCAGCTTAGGGGCCGGGGACACTGAAGCTTTCTTT. Residues: CASSLGAGDTEAFF. The full variable domain, in which reference TRBV11-3 and TRBJ1-1 provide the parts outside the CDR3, is EAGVVQSPRYKIIEKKQPVAFWCNPISGHNTLYWYLQNLGQGPELLIRYENEEAVDDSQLPKDRFSAERLKGVDSTLKIQPAELGDSAVYLCASSLGAGDTEAFFGQGTRLTVV.

The J gene is TRBJ2-7, the V gene TRBV2; 7 nucleotides match TRBD2. The V gene end was trimmed by 2 bases and the J gene end by 5 bases; junction bases not matched to a gene: 12. Germline CDR1 is SNHLY and CDR2 is FYNNEI. CDR3 length: 16 residues. CDR3 in DNA: TGTGCCAGCAGTGAATGGATGGGGGGGGTTTTCGACGAGCAGTACTTC. Encoded protein: CASSEWMGGVFDEQYF.

For the CDR3, the DNA is TGTGCCAGCAGCTCCCGAAGGAGCGGGAGGGCCACAGATACGCAGTATTTT. Its translation: CASSSRRSGRATDTQYF. The V and J genes are TRBV21-1 and TRBJ2-3; TRBD2, as called in the table, went unchecked against the DNA. TRBV21-1 is assigned pseudogene status. The CDR3 contains 17 residues.

The rearrangement joins TRBV30 to TRBJ1-5; no firm D call. The CDR3 sequence is 16 residues long. V lost 0 bases to trimming and J lost 2 bases, with 14 bases between them. CDR1 and CDR2 (germline): GTSNPN, SVGIG (reference sequence). The CDR3 bases are TGTGCCTGGAGTGTGTCTCGGGGAATCGGCAATCAGCCCCAGCATTTT. The encoded protein is CAWSVSRGIGNQPQHF.

In this sample, this clone turned up many times. The V and J genes are TRBV7-9 and TRBJ2-1, with 10 bases lining up with TRBD1. V was clipped by 6 bases and J by 4 bases; unmatched bases: 15. The germline V gene has CDR1 SEHNR and CDR2 FQNEAQ (reference sequence). The CDR3 sequence is 18 residues long. CDR3 region: CASSPDRGKIAGYNEQFF. CDR3 sequence (DNA): TGTGCCAGCAGTCCGGACAGGGGGAAAATAGCGGGATACAATGAGCAGTTCTTC.

V gene TRBV2 combines with J gene TRBJ1-1, with 7 bases lining up with TRBD1. The CDR3 extends over 15 amino acids. V shed 4 bases, J shed 1 base, and the junction held 6 bases outside the gene matches. Germline assignment: CDR1 SNHLY and CDR2 FYNNEI. In nucleotides, the CDR3 is TGTGCCAGCAGTGCGGGACAGTTGCGGAACACTGAAGCTTTCTTT. It codes for CASSAGQLRNTEAFF.

This clone was counted between two and nine times. The chain carries TRBV12-5 and TRBJ1-2, with D maybe TRBD1 (6 bases). CDR3 length: 15 residues. Trimming pared 6 bases from V and 4 bases from J, leaving 18 bases between. Germline V lookup: CDR1 LGHNT, CDR2 FRNRAP. The CDR3 region is CASGLPAGTTYGYTF. Here the CDR3 DNA reads TGTGCTAGTGGCCTCCCAGCTGGGACAACCTATGGCTACACCTTC.

Only a few counts were recorded for this clone. The rearrangement uses TRBV19 and TRBJ1-1; 7 positions match TRBD1. V lost 3 bases, J lost 0 bases, and 7 bases stayed unmatched. Germline lookup yields CDR1 LNHDA and CDR2 SQIVND (reference sequence). The CDR3 runs 16 residues. The CDR3 loop reads CASSIPTGALNTEAFF. CDR3 DNA sequence: TGTGCCAGTAGTATCCCCACAGGGGCCCTGAACACTGAAGCTTTCTTT.

J is TRBJ2-7 and V is TRBV5-1; 10 bases are shared with TRBD2. CDR1 is SGHRS and CDR2 is YFSETQ in the germline V gene. The CDR3 contains 14 residues. V trimming: 5 bases; J trimming: 2 bases; junction bases outside the gene matches: 4. The CDR3 coding sequence is TGCGCCAGCAGTTTTAGCGGGAGGACCTACGAGCAGTACTTC. Protein: CASSFSGRTYEQYF. The whole variable domain, remainder taken from reference TRBV5-1 and TRBJ2-7, is KAGVTQTPRYLIKTRGQQVTLSCSPISGHRSVSWYQQTPGQGLQFLFEYFSETQRNKGNFPGRFSGRQFSNSRSEMNVSTLELGDSALYLCASSFSGRTYEQYFGPGTRLTVT.

This clone was detected only once. This chain connects TRBV9 to TRBJ2-1; 8 bases align to TRBD2. Losses at the gene ends were 6 bases for V and 8 bases for J; bases not matched to a gene: 13. The CDR3 runs 15 residues. Germline V gives CDR1 SGDLS, CDR2 YYNGEE. The CDR3 sequence: CASTRSGSSRDEQFF. The CDR3 nucleotides are TGTGCCAGCACACGGAGCGGGAGTTCGAGGGATGAGCAGTTCTTC.

This chain uses TRBV6-6 with TRBJ1-2; D gene unclear. The CDR3 has 14 residues. Germline CDR1 is MNHNY and CDR2 is SVGAGI (reference sequence). V gave up 5 bases and J gave up 1 base, with 11 bases separating them. The DNA of the CDR3 is TGTGCCAGCAGTCCCCCGGGTTTTAACTATGGCTACACCTTC. Protein sequence: CASSPPGFNYGYTF.

The chain recombines TRBV27 with TRBJ2-1, with 12 nucleotides matching TRBD2. Trimming cost V 6 bases and J 7 bases; bases outside gene matches: 7. The CDR3 is 15 residues long. Per germline, CDR1 MNHEY and CDR2 SMNVEV (reference sequence). This CDR3 is CASSLAGGPSNEQFF. CDR3 in DNA: TGTGCCAGCAGCCTAGCGGGAGGGCCATCAAATGAGCAGTTCTTC.

The chain is built from TRBV20-1 and TRBJ2-7; TRBD2 agrees at 12 bases. The V gene's germline CDR1 is DFQATT and CDR2 SNEGSKA (reference sequence). There are 14 residues in the CDR3. V was pared by 3 bases and J by 3 bases, with 3 bases of the junction left unmatched. In DNA form, the CDR3 reads TGCAGTGCTAGTCTACTAGCGGGGGGCTACGAGCAGTACTTC. Its translation is CSASLLAGGYEQYF.

V gene TRBV27 combines with J gene TRBJ1-2; D unresolved. The CDR3 sequence is 16 residues long. In germline, CDR1 is MNHEY, CDR2 SMNVEV (reference sequence). The V end was cut by 0 bases, the J end by 0 bases, with 11 bases between. DNA of the CDR3: TGTGCCAGCAGTTTATCATCCGGGATCGCTAACTATGGCTACACCTTC. Its protein product is CASSLSSGIANYGYTF.

The V and J genes are TRBV28 and TRBJ1-2; D remains ambiguous. CDR1 and CDR2 from the germline V gene are MDHEN and SYDVKM. This CDR3 region has 13 residues. V was cut by 5 bases and J by 1 base, with 8 bases left in between. In DNA form, the CDR3 reads TGTGCCAGCAGTCCCAGGTTTAACTATGGCTACACCTTC. Amino acid sequence: CASSPRFNYGYTF.

The chain links TRBV30 to TRBJ1-3, with D perhaps matching TRBD1 (5 bases). Germline CDR1 and CDR2: GTSNPN and SVGIG (reference sequence). V lost 4 bases, J lost 2 bases, and 9 bases lay in between. The CDR3 covers 13 residues. The CDR3 spells CAWNGAAGNTIYF. CDR3 nucleotides: TGTGCCTGGAATGGGGCAGCTGGAAACACCATATATTTT. Full variable domain (rest looked up from reference TRBV30 and TRBJ1-3): SQTIHQWPATLVQPVGSPLSLECTVEGTSNPNLYWYRQAAGRGLQLLFYSVGIGQISSEVPQNLSASRPQDRQFILSSKKLLLSDSGFYLCAWNGAAGNTIYFGEGSWLTVV.